A single sample gave rise to the 3 T cell receptor beta chains below, sequenced in a study of human T cells and chemical hapten exposure. Time point specified: patch test 1, 2 weeks after DPC sensitization. Treatment in this sample: therapeutic diphenylcyclopropenone sensitization with weekly scalp DPC. TCRdb recomputed calls from the RACE reads with MiXCR, one row per CDR3 protein. The sample records 75,000 to 100,000 distinct CDR3 sequences, around 12% being singletons. Sequences were derived from whole blood, sampled in connection with sensitization to the hapten diphenylcyclopropenone (DPC). The receptors were sampled from a woman in her forties with alopecia areata. Some clones in this sample may be carry-over from other donors' samples.

Points on this clonotype: With a much larger clone just one base away, this may be a read error. This chain links TRBV14 with TRBJ1-1, with TRBD1 as a possible D gene (5 bases). CDR3 length: 13 amino acids. Germline CDR1 and CDR2: SGHDN and FVKESK. The CDR3 DNA reads as TGTGTCAGCAGATCACAGGTGAACACTGAAGCTTTCTTT. Translating gives CVSRSQVNTEAFF.

In this sample, this clonotype turned up many times. This chain uses TRBV6-5 with TRBJ2-5, with 7 nucleotides matching TRBD2. After removal of 6 bases from V and 9 bases from J, the junction contained 16 bases not matched to a gene. The CDR3 length is 15 residues. CDR1 and CDR2 (germline): MNHEY, SVGAGI. CDR3 sequence (DNA): TGTGCCAGCAGCTCCAGGGTTGGGCTAGCGGTATCCCAGTACTTC. Residues: CASSSRVGLAVSQYF.

This clonotype was observed at least ten times. This chain links TRBV24-1 with TRBJ2-1; 9 bases are a match to TRBD2. Germline V gives CDR1 KGHDR, CDR2 SFDVKD. This CDR3 has 16 residues. J was trimmed by 1 base and V by 4 bases; bases with no gene match: 4. The DNA for the CDR3 is TGTGCCACCAGTGACCCTACTAGCGGGTCCTACAATGAGCAGTTCTTC. Translated: CATSDPTSGSYNEQFF.